One and the same sample provided the 7 T cell receptor beta chains below, sequenced in a study of T cell responses to AZD1222 COVID-19 vaccine. The protocol was immunoSEQ multiplex PCR, while the TCRdb copy is restricted to in-frame clones and leaves out a portion. The sample has just under 100,000 clones, roughly 90% seen once. Here the sequenced sample was peripheral blood, taken on day 0 of AZD1222 vaccination. The receptors here all came from an adult in good health.

The sample holds a few counts of this clone. The chain employs TRBV11-2 and TRBJ1-5, with D possibly being TRBD1 (6 bases). Germline V gene data show CDR1 as SGHAT and CDR2 as FQNNGV. Deletions cut 5 bases from V and 5 bases from J, with 16 bases between. This CDR3 has 15 residues. In nucleotides, the CDR3 is TGTGCCAGCAGCACCACGGGACAATCCTATCAGCCCCAGCATTTT. As protein: CASSTTGQSYQPQHF.

This chain uses TRBV7-2 with TRBJ1-2, with D possibly being TRBD1 (6 bases). The germline CDR1 and CDR2 sequences are SGHTA and FQGNSA. This CDR3 region has 16 residues. The V and J ends lost 1 base and 6 bases respectively, with 18 bases between them. The CDR3 loop is CASSLVWLGPGDGYTF. CDR3 coding DNA: TGTGCCAGCAGCTTAGTGTGGTTAGGTCCAGGGGATGGCTACACCTTC.

This chain connects TRBV12-3 or TRBV12-4 to TRBJ2-7; D is ambiguous. The CDR3 is 11 amino acids. The V and J ends lost 7 bases and 7 bases respectively, with 11 bases between them. CDR3 nucleotide sequence: TGTGCCAGCACTGTAAGTGGGGAGCAGTACTTC. Translation gives CASTVSGEQYF.

This clone appeared many times. The chain combines TRBV19 with TRBJ1-5; the match to TRBD1 covers 10 bases. CDR1 and CDR2 (germline): LNHDA, SQIVND (reference sequence). J lost 7 bases, V lost 8 bases, and 2 bases had no gene match. CDR3 length: 12 residues. The CDR3 spells CASRQGAQPQHF. In nucleotides, the CDR3 is TGTGCCAGTCGACAGGGGGCACAGCCCCAGCATTTT.

The genes are TRBV6-5 and TRBJ1-1; D is ambiguous. This CDR3 region has 12 residues. Germline V gene data show CDR1 as MNHEY and CDR2 as SVGAGI. The ends were cut back, 7 bases at V and 3 bases at J, with 9 bases in the middle. CDR3 nucleotides: TGTGCCAGCACCCAAGGGTACACTGAAGCTTTCTTT. Translation: CASTQGYTEAFF.

The chain joins TRBV19 to TRBJ1-1; D gene unclear. The germline CDR1 and CDR2 sequences are LNHDA and SQIVND (reference sequence). Trimming stripped 4 bases from V and 2 bases from J, with 8 bases between. The CDR3 loop spans 13 amino acids. CDR3 in DNA: TGTGCCAGTAGTACAACAGTTAACACTGAAGCTTTCTTT. Translating gives CASSTTVNTEAFF. Based on the CDR3 plus reference TRBV19 and TRBJ1-1, the full variable domain is DGGITQSPKYLFRKEGQNVTLSCEQNLNHDAMYWYRQDPGQGLRLIYYSQIVNDFQKGDIAEGYSVSREKKESFPLTVTSAQKNPTAFYLCASSTTVNTEAFFGQGTRLTVV.

This sequence joins TRBV11-3 and TRBJ2-3; tentative D call: TRBD2 (5 bases). CDR1 and CDR2 from the germline V gene are SGHNT and YENEEA. This CDR3 contains 13 residues. V was pared by 8 bases and J by 3 bases, with 12 bases between. In DNA form, the CDR3 reads TGTGCCAGCGGGTCGAGGGCTACAGATACGCAGTATTTT. Translating gives CASGSRATDTQYF.